What follows are 27 T cell receptor beta chains derived from one specimen sequenced in a study of T cell responses to AZD1222 COVID-19 vaccine. Some clones are missing from TCRdb's copy, which holds only in-frame ones; the method was immunoSEQ multiplex PCR. The repertoire holds tens of thousands of clones, with roughly 87% as singletons. The sample here was peripheral blood, taken on day 0 of AZD1222 vaccination. The receptors stem from an adult in good health.

V is TRBV7-9 and J is TRBJ2-7; D is ambiguous. The germline V gene encodes CDR1 SEHNR and CDR2 FQNEAQ (reference sequence). This CDR3 has 16 amino acids. V lost 4 bases to trimming and J lost 5 bases, with 21 bases between them. The chain's CDR3 is CASSSSRRQAFHEQYF. Here the CDR3 DNA reads TGTGCCAGCAGCTCATCCCGACGCCAGGCATTTCACGAGCAGTACTTC.

The chain recombines TRBV29-1 with TRBJ1-1, with D perhaps TRBD1 (5 bases). CDR3 size: 13 residues. Trimming took off 6 bases at V and 1 base at J, with 12 bases between the two ends. The germline V gene has CDR1 SQVTM and CDR2 ANQGSEA. CDR3: CSVPGPSNTEAFF. The CDR3 DNA reads as TGCAGCGTCCCGGGACCCTCGAACACTGAAGCTTTCTTT.

The chain joins TRBV28 to TRBJ1-3; D is unresolved. The germline V gene encodes CDR1 MDHEN and CDR2 SYDVKM. The CDR3 consists of 16 residues. Trimming took off 5 bases at V and 0 bases at J, with 14 bases between the two ends. The CDR3 DNA reads as TGTGCCAGCAGTCCACCGACACCAACCTCTGGAAACACCATATATTTT. This sequence encodes CASSPPTPTSGNTIYF.

The DNA for the CDR3 is TGTGCCAGCAGTCAAGAGGGGGAAAAACTGTTTTTT. This sequence encodes CASSQEGEKLFF. This chain uses TRBV25-1 with TRBJ1-4, with D perhaps TRBD1 (5 bases). The CDR3 contains 12 residues. Germline CDR1 is MGHDK and CDR2 is SYGVNS. V was shortened by 5 bases and J by 8 bases, with 9 bases between the two germline ends.

This chain links TRBV30 with TRBJ2-7, with D uncertain. The germline V gene encodes CDR1 GTSNPN and CDR2 SVGIG (reference sequence). V lost 0 bases and J lost 6, with 12 bases in between. CDR3 length: 13 residues. The CDR3 protein is CAWSVAHETEQYF. The CDR3 bases are TGTGCCTGGAGTGTAGCCCATGAGACCGAGCAGTACTTC.

This clone was detected only a few times. The rearrangement uses TRBV13 and TRBJ1-2; TRBD1 is a possible D gene (6 bases). Trimming stripped 0 bases from V and 10 bases from J, with 15 bases between. CDR3 size: 14 residues. Germline loops: CDR1 PRHDT, CDR2 FYEKMQ (reference sequence). CDR3 bases: TGTGCCAGCAGCTTAGGCCTTCGAGTGGGACACTACACCTTC. This encodes CASSLGLRVGHYTF.

The chain recombines TRBV15 with TRBJ2-3, with TRBD1 matching over 7 bases. Losses at the gene ends were 0 bases for V and 3 bases for J; bases not matched to a gene: 15. There are 19 residues in the CDR3. Germline V gene data show CDR1 as LNHNV and CDR2 as YYDKDF (reference sequence). The CDR3 DNA sequence: TGTGCCACCAGCAGAGATCCTCGAGGGGCAGGGGGAGCAACAGATACGCAGTATTTT. This encodes CATSRDPRGAGGATDTQYF. The full variable domain, its missing parts supplied by reference TRBV15 and TRBJ2-3, is DAMVIQNPRYQVTQFGKPVTLSCSQTLNHNVMYWYQQKSSQAPKLLFHYYDKDFNNEADTPDNFQSRRPNTSFCFLDIRSPGLGDTAMYLCATSRDPRGAGGATDTQYFGPGTRLTVL.

The chain combines TRBV6-5 with TRBJ1-1; D gene unclear. Germline V gene data show CDR1 as MNHEY and CDR2 as SVGAGI. Trimming removed 0 bases from V and 7 bases from J, with 9 bases in between. The CDR3 totals 13 residues. In nucleotides, the CDR3 is TGTGCCAGCAGTTACTCGGCGGCAGGTGAAGCTTTCTTT. It is translated as CASSYSAAGEAFF.

The genes are TRBV24-1 and TRBJ2-2; 11 nucleotides agree with TRBD1. Unmatched junction bases numbered 4, after V lost 3 bases and J lost 5 bases. Germline V lookup: CDR1 KGHDR, CDR2 SFDVKD. The CDR3 sequence is 16 residues long. The CDR3 bases are TGTGCCACCAGTGATGCCGGGACAGGGGGGACCGGGGAGCTGTTTTTT. Encoded protein: CATSDAGTGGTGELFF.

The chain recombines TRBV6-5 with TRBJ1-5; TRBD1 matches 7 bases. This CDR3 contains 13 residues. CDR1 MNHEY and CDR2 SVGAGI come from the germline V gene. The V and J ends lost 6 bases and 6 bases, in that order; junction bases with no gene match: 5. The CDR3: CASSRQGGQPQHF. DNA of the CDR3: TGTGCCAGCAGCCGACAGGGTGGTCAGCCCCAGCATTTT.

The V call is TRBV11-3, the J call TRBJ1-1; the D is unclear. Looked up from germline, CDR1 is SGHNT and CDR2 is YENEEA. Between the trimmed V and J ends, which lost 3 bases and 1 base, there was a span of 6 bases. The CDR3 loop spans 13 amino acids. The CDR3 bases are TGTGCCAGCAGCTTGGACGGGAACACTGAAGCTTTCTTT. Its translation: CASSLDGNTEAFF.

The rearrangement links TRBV25-1 to TRBJ1-1; D remains unclear. V lost 5 bases, J lost 1 base, and 11 bases lay in between. Germline loops: CDR1 MGHDK, CDR2 SYGVNS. The CDR3 length is 14 residues. CDR3 nucleotides: TGTGCCAGCAGTACTGGACTGGAGAACACTGAAGCTTTCTTT. Residues: CASSTGLENTEAFF. Full variable domain (remainder filled in from reference TRBV25-1 and TRBJ1-1): EADIYQTPRYLVIGTGKKITLECSQTMGHDKMYWYQQDPGMELHLIHYSYGVNSTEKGDLSSESTVSRIRTEHFPLTLESARPSHTSQYLCASSTGLENTEAFFGQGTRLTVV.

V usage is TRBV5-1 and J usage is TRBJ2-5; perhaps TRBD2 as D (6 bases). This CDR3 has 14 amino acids. Trimming removed 4 bases from V and 0 bases from J, with 10 bases in between. Germline V CDR1 and CDR2: SGHRS, YFSETQ. The CDR3 region is CASSTAGYQETQYF. The CDR3 DNA reads TGCGCCAGCAGCACCGCGGGGTACCAAGAGACCCAGTACTTC.

V and J are TRBV5-5 and TRBJ2-1; D is unresolved. V dropped 2 bases and J dropped 4 bases, with 16 bases sitting between them. Germline CDR1 is SGHKS and CDR2 is YYEKEE (reference sequence). This CDR3 contains 16 residues. DNA of the CDR3: TGTGCCAGCAGCTTTAGGGTCCTTGCGCCGTACAATGAGCAGTTCTTC. Encoded protein: CASSFRVLAPYNEQFF.

This clone has only a few counts. This chain links TRBV6-6 with TRBJ1-2, with D perhaps TRBD1 (5 bases). Germline assignment: CDR1 MNHNY and CDR2 SVGAGI (reference sequence). V was clipped by 4 bases and J by 4 bases, with 16 bases between them. This CDR3 has 15 amino acids. The CDR3 loop reads CASSSGVAAIYGYTF. CDR3 DNA: TGTGCCAGCAGTTCGGGGGTGGCAGCGATCTATGGCTACACCTTC.

This chain uses TRBV6-1 with TRBJ1-3; D not resolved. V was cut by 4 bases and J by 4 bases, with 20 bases left in between. The CDR3 has 17 amino acids. CDR1 and CDR2 from the germline V gene are MNHNS and SASEGT. The CDR3 loop is CASSVTGGHIVGNTIYF. The CDR3 DNA follows: TGTGCCAGCAGTGTCACGGGTGGGCACATCGTCGGAAACACCATATATTTT.

CDR3 coding DNA: TGTGCCAGCAGCCAGATGGGGATCGACACTGAAGCTTTCTTT. Its translation: CASSQMGIDTEAFF. This sequence joins TRBV6-5 and TRBJ1-1, with D hard to call. The CDR3 runs to 14 residues. The V gene lost 6 bases and the J gene lost 3 bases, with 14 bases spanning the gap. Germline V gene data show CDR1 as MNHEY and CDR2 as SVGAGI.

The chain carries TRBV5-5 and TRBJ2-3, with D perhaps matching TRBD1 or TRBD2 (6 bases each). Trimming took off 1 base at V and 11 bases at J, with 17 bases between the two ends. The CDR3 has 14 amino acids. Germline CDR1 is SGHKS and CDR2 is YYEKEE (reference sequence). In nucleotides, the CDR3 is TGTGCCAGCAGCTTGTTCGCGGGGACACGGGAGCAGTATTTT. It codes for CASSLFAGTREQYF.

The chain has TRBV10-1 and TRBJ1-1; D perhaps matches TRBD1 (5 bases). Per the germline V gene, CDR1 is WNHNN and CDR2 is SYGVQD (reference sequence). CDR3 size: 14 residues. Trimming shortened V by 0 bases and J by 7 bases, and 12 bases separated the two germline ends. CDR3 DNA sequence: TGCGCCAGCAGTGAGTCGGGGCGGGGAGGTGAAGCTTTCTTT. It yields the protein CASSESGRGGEAFF.

The chain joins TRBV5-1 to TRBJ2-7; 7 positions agree with TRBD2. Germline trimming cut 2 bases from V and 2 bases from J; bases unmatched to any gene: 19. Germline V gene data show CDR1 as SGHRS and CDR2 as YFSETQ. The CDR3 runs to 19 residues. CDR3 region: CASSLPNLTRDYYTYEQYF. The CDR3 DNA follows: TGCGCCAGCAGCTTACCCAACCTCACCCGGGACTACTATACCTACGAGCAGTACTTC.

This chain connects TRBV6-4 to TRBJ2-6, with 7 positions matching TRBD1. Germline lookup yields CDR1 MRHNA and CDR2 SNTAGT. The length of the CDR3 is 16 residues. Germline trimming cut 0 bases from V and 1 base from J; bases unmatched to any gene: 0. This chain's CDR3 is CASSDSRGSGANVLTF. The CDR3 DNA reads as TGTGCCAGCAGTGACTCCAGGGGGTCTGGGGCCAACGTCCTGACTTTC.

The genes are TRBV6-2 or TRBV6-3 and TRBJ2-1; 12 positions match TRBD2. There are 16 residues in the CDR3. The V segment lost 6 bases and the J segment 4 bases; nucleotides outside the gene matches: 7. Germline lookup yields CDR1 MNHEY and CDR2 SVGEGT. The CDR3 here is CASSRLAGVGYNEQFF. For the CDR3, the DNA is TGTGCCAGCAGCCGACTAGCGGGAGTGGGGTACAATGAGCAGTTCTTC.

The rearrangement links TRBV2 to TRBJ1-5; 8 bases map to TRBD1. Germline loops: CDR1 SNHLY, CDR2 FYNNEI. The CDR3 is made up of 19 amino acids. V gave up 8 bases and J gave up 4 bases; unmatched junction bases: 22. CDR3 residues: CASGGGRDRWTIGNQPQHF. The CDR3 nucleotides are TGTGCCAGCGGGGGGGGCCGGGACAGGTGGACAATAGGGAATCAGCCCCAGCATTTT.

The V gene is TRBV2, the J gene TRBJ1-6; the match to TRBD1 covers 7 bases. Trimming took 4 bases from V and 4 from J; bases not matched to a gene: 1. CDR3 size: 14 residues. Germline V gene sequence: CDR1 SNHLY, CDR2 FYNNEI. The CDR3 protein is CASSAQGYNSPLHF. The CDR3 nucleotides read TGTGCCAGCAGTGCACAGGGGTATAATTCACCCCTCCACTTT.

The chain couples TRBV27 to TRBJ2-3; unclear D gene. The CDR3 totals 15 residues. The V gene's germline CDR1 is MNHEY and CDR2 SMNVEV (reference sequence). Trimming left V 2 bases short and J 2 bases short, with 11 bases between. The CDR3: CASSLVDSPTDTQYF. CDR3 bases: TGTGCCAGCAGTTTAGTCGACTCCCCCACAGATACGCAGTATTTT.

This clone is labeled as medium-sized. The chain recombines TRBV29-1 with TRBJ2-7; TRBD2 might be the D (5 bases). V was pared by 5 bases and J by 7 bases, with 9 bases between. Per germline, CDR1 SQVTM and CDR2 ANQGSEA. This CDR3 contains 10 residues. CDR3: CSVIQREQYF. The CDR3 DNA sequence: TGCAGCGTTATCCAGCGGGAGCAGTACTTC.

The chain carries TRBV2 and TRBJ2-2, with TRBD1 matching over 11 bases. The germline V gene encodes CDR1 SNHLY and CDR2 FYNNEI. Unmatched junction bases numbered 5, after V lost 6 bases and J lost 5 bases. This CDR3 has 15 amino acids. The CDR3 sequence: CASRGTGGSTGELFF. CDR3 sequence (DNA): TGTGCCAGCAGGGGGACAGGGGGGTCGACCGGGGAGCTGTTTTTT.